This record looks at one T cell receptor (beta chain) sequence and its context. Its antigen is currently unknown. These data come from a study of chemoradiotherapy in HPV16-positive cancers. Study as a whole: Functional T-cell assays on two HPV16-positive patients' cells defined candidate HPV-specific clones and common TCR motifs. Study observations and caveats: In HPV16-positive patients, HPV-responsive T-cell expansion tracked better recurrence-free survival.

V shed 5 bases, J shed 8 bases, and the junction held 8 bases outside the gene matches. The CDR3 has 15 residues. Per the germline V gene, CDR1 is SEHNR and CDR2 is FQNEAQ (reference sequence). Sequenced by immunoSEQ multiplex PCR; TCRdb stores in-frame clones only, minus some. The sample records more than 12,000 clones, almost 90% being singletons. The receptor was derived from a human donor with HPV-associated anogenital cancer. This sequence joins TRBV7-9 and TRBJ1-6; 8 bases fit TRBD1. The specimen comprised blood, sampled from a patient who underwent chemoradiotherapy. The CDR3 coding sequence is TGTGCCAGCAGCCCATCCGGGACAGGCGATTCACCCCTCCACTTT. Protein: CASSPSGTGDSPLHF.